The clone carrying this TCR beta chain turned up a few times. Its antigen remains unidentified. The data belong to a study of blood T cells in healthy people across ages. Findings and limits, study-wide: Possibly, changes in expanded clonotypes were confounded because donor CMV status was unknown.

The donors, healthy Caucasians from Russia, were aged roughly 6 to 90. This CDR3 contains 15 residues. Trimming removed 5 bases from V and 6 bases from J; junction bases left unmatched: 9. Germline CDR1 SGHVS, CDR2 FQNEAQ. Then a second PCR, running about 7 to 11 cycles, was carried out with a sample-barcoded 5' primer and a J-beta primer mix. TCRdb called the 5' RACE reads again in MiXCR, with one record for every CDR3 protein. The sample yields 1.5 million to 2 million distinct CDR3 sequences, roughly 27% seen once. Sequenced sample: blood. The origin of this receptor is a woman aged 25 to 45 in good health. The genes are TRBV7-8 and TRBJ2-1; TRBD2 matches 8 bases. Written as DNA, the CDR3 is TGTGCCAGCAGCGGATTAGCGGGAAGGGGCAATGAGCAGTTCTTC. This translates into CASSGLAGRGNEQFF.